Detailed here is one T cell receptor beta chain. What it binds is unknown. From the reads, TCRdb called clonotypes with MiXCR, one entry per CDR3 protein. Of more than 20,000 distinct CDR3 sequences listed, 20% to 25% are singletons. The data were taken from a study of T cell repertoires in cytomegalovirus infection. Study background: Selection of CMV epitopes for the study included recently identified HLA-C-restricted and well-studied HLA-B-restricted ones. The public TCR beta signatures pointed to both CMV infection and matching HLA type. Study-wide points: The study identified carriers of CMV plus the relevant HLA from cumulative public TCR beta family frequency. In two of eight donors, the top clonotype was HLA-C-restricted CMV-specific.

The CDR3 covers 18 residues. V shed 2 bases, J shed 5 bases, and the junction held 16 bases outside the gene matches. Germline V lookup: CDR1 MNHEY, CDR2 SVGAGI. This clonotype originated in a human donor in good health (CMV status not recorded). Some clones in this sample may be carry-over from other donors' samples. The source material was CD8+ T cells from cultured PBMCs, sampled from culture after CMV antigen stimulation. The chain has TRBV6-5 and TRBJ2-5; TRBD1 agrees at 8 bases. CDR3 nucleotide sequence: TGTGCCAGCAGTTACGCCCGGACAGGGACACGACGATCCGAGACCCAGTACTTC. Protein product: CASSYARTGTRRSETQYF.